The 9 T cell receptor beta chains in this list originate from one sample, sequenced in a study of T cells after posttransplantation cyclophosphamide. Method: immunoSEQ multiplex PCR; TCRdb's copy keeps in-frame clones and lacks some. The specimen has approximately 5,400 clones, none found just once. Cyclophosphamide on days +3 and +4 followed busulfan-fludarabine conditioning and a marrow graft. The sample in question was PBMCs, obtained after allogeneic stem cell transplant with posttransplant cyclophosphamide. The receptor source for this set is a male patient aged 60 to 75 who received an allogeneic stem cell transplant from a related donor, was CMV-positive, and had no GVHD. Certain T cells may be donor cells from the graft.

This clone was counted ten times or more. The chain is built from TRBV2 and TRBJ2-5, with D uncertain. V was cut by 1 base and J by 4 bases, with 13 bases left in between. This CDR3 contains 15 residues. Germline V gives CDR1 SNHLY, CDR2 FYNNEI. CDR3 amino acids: CASSEGSRALETQYF. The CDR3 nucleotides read TGTGCCAGCAGTGAAGGGTCCCGAGCTTTAGAGACCCAGTACTTC.

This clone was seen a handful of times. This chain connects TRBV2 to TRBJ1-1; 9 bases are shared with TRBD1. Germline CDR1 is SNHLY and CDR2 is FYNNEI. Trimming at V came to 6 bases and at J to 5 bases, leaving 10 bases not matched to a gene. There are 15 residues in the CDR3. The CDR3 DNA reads TGTGCCAGCAGGCCCTTACAGGGGGCGCGAACTGAAGCTTTCTTT. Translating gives CASRPLQGARTEAFF. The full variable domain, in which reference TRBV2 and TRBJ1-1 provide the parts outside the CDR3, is EPEVTQTPSHQVTQMGQEVILRCVPISNHLYFYWYRQILGQKVEFLVSFYNNEISEKSEIFDDQFSVERPDGSNFTLKIRSTKLEDSAMYFCASRPLQGARTEAFFGQGTRLTVV.

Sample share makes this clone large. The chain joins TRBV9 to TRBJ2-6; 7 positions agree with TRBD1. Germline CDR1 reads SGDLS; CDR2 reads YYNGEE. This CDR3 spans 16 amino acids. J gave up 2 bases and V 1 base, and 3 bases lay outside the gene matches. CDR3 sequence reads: CASSVHRGPGANVLTF. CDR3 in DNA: TGTGCCAGCAGCGTACACAGGGGACCTGGGGCCAACGTCCTGACTTTC.

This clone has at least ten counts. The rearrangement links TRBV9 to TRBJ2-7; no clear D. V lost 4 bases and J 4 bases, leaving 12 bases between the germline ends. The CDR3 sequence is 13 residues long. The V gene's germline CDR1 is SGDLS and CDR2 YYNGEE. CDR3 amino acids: CASSLGPQYEQYF. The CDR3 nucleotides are TGTGCCAGCAGCCTTGGGCCCCAATACGAGCAGTACTTC.

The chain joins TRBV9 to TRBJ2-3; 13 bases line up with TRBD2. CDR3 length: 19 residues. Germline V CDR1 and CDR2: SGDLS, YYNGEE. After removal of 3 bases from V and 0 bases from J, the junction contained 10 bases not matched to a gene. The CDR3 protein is CASSATGTSGALSTDTQYF. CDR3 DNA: TGTGCCAGCAGCGCCACCGGGACTAGCGGGGCCCTTAGCACAGATACGCAGTATTTT.

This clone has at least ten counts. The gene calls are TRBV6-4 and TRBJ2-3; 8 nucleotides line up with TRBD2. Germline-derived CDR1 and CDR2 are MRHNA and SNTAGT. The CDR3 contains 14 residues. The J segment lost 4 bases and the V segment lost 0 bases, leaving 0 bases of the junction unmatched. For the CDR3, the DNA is TGTGCCAGCAGTGACTCCGGGGGGGCAGATACGCAGTATTTT. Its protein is CASSDSGGADTQYF.

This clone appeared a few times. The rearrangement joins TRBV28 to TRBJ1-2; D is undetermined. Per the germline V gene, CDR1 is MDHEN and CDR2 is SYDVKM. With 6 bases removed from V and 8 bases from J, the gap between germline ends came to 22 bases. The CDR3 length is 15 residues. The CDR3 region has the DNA TGTGCCAGCAGCCGCTTCGCGTTGGGAACGGGAGGCTACACCTTC. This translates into CASSRFALGTGGYTF.

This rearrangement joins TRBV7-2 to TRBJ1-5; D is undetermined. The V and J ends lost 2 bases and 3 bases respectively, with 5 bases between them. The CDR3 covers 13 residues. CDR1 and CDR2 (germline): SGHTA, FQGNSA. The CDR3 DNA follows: TGTGCCAGCAGCTTAAACTTCAATCAGCCCCAGCATTTT. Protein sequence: CASSLNFNQPQHF.

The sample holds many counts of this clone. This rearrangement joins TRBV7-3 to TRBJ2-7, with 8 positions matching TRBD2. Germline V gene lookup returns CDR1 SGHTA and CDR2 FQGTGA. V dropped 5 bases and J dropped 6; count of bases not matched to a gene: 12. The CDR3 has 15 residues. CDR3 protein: CASSLGGGKTGEQYF. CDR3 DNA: TGTGCCAGCAGCCTCGGGGGGGGGAAGACGGGCGAGCAGTACTTC.